The clone carrying this T cell receptor (beta chain) was observed at least ten times. Its antigen remains unidentified. With 3 bases removed from V and 3 bases from J, the gap between germline ends came to 9 bases. This CDR3 spans 13 amino acids. The germline CDR1 and CDR2 sequences are SGHVS and FQNEAQ. Hyperthyroidism in these 18- to 65-year-old patients was newly diagnosed, lasting under 2 months. This sample is drawn from a study of Graves' ophthalmopathy and Graves' hyperthyroidism. Overall study context: Hyperthyroidism is called stable when no ophthalmopathy develops within 18 months of follow-up.

RNA transcripts yielded amplified TCR beta CDR3 regions. Amplification began with first-round RT-PCR using HTBI primers, then second-round multiplex PCR was performed. From the multiplex PCR reads, TCRdb called clonotypes with MiXCR, one entry per CDR3 protein. In the table there are 1 million to 1.3 million distinct CDR3 sequences, less than 45% of which are singletons. Study-wide points: The model reached approximately 71% sensitivity and 72.22% specificity for predicting ophthalmopathy progression.

This chain joins TRBV7-8 and TRBJ2-7, with no clear D. Sequencing used peripheral blood or thyroid tissue (not recorded which). The TCR sequence derives from an adult man with Graves' hyperthyroidism. CDR3 sequence (DNA): TGTGCCAGCAGCTTTTCCAACGACTACGAGCAGTACTTC. It codes for CASSFSNDYEQYF. Full variable domain (rest looked up from reference TRBV7-8 and TRBJ2-7): GAGVSQSPRYKVAKRGQDVALRCDPISGHVSLFWYQQALGQGPEFLTYFQNEAQLDKSGLPSDRFFAERPEGSVSTLKIQRTQQEDSAVYLCASSFSNDYEQYFGPGTRLTVT.